This TCR beta chain was captured in a study of T cell repertoires in cytomegalovirus infection. Study-wide results and limits: In two of eight donors, the top clonotype was HLA-C-restricted CMV-specific. The cumulative frequency of public TCR beta families distinguished individuals who carried CMV together with the relevant HLA.

A word on this clonotype: Its antigen is undetermined.

Each CDR3 protein is one row after TCRdb ran MiXCR on the reads. Seen here are about 490,000 distinct CDR3 sequences, around 11% observed once, and the top ten hold about 10%. The CDR3 extends over 14 amino acids. The germline V gene encodes CDR1 LGHNA and CDR2 YNFKEQ. With 8 bases removed from V and 8 bases from J, the gap between germline ends came to 19 bases. The sample consisted of PBMCs. This rearrangement joins TRBV4-2 to TRBJ2-1, with D possibly being TRBD2 (7 bases). This clonotype originated in a human donor in good health (CMV status not recorded). Some clones in this sample may be carry-over from other donors' samples. This CDR3 reads CASRQRGGGYEQFF. The CDR3 region has the DNA TGTGCCAGCCGTCAAAGGGGGGGGGGATATGAGCAGTTCTTC.